This entry lists 17 T cell receptor beta chains sequenced from one sample in a study of CD8 T cells in ankylosing spondylitis. One entry per CDR3 protein, called by TCRdb with MiXCR from the 5' RACE reads. This table holds 200,000 to 250,000 distinct CDR3 sequences, 10% to 13% found once. The sequencing input was blood, either unsorted or a sorted T cell fraction (not recorded which). The receptors derive from a male donor with ankylosing spondylitis or in good health (not recorded which).

This clonotype showed up just a few times. The chain employs TRBV11-2 and TRBJ2-6; D perhaps matches TRBD2 (5 bases). There are 16 residues in the CDR3. The germline gives CDR1 SGHAT, CDR2 FQNNGV. V was cut by 4 bases and J by 0 bases, with 10 bases left in between. The CDR3 spells CASSYLGSSGANVLTF. The CDR3 nucleotides are TGTGCCAGCAGCTATTTGGGGAGCTCTGGGGCCAACGTCCTGACTTTC.

A few counts support this clonotype. The chain recombines TRBV12-3 or TRBV12-4 with TRBJ2-6; possible D gene TRBD1, 5 bases. V gave up 2 bases and J gave up 0 bases, with 14 bases separating them. This CDR3 region has 18 residues. As DNA, the CDR3 is TGTGCCAGCAGTTTAATTGGGCAGGGTTACTCTGGGGCCAACGTCCTGACTTTC. The encoded protein is CASSLIGQGYSGANVLTF.

The sample holds many counts of this clonotype. The rearrangement links TRBV20-1 to TRBJ2-1, with D maybe TRBD1 (5 bases). Deletions cut 8 bases from V and 3 bases from J, with 17 bases between. The CDR3 contains 14 residues. Looked up from germline, CDR1 is DFQATT and CDR2 is SNEGSKA (reference sequence). As DNA, the CDR3 is TGCAGTCCCTTCCTCTCAGGGAACTACAATGAGCAGTTCTTC. Encoded protein: CSPFLSGNYNEQFF.

This clonotype was seen repeatedly, ten times or more. The chain recombines TRBV3-1 with TRBJ1-2; D may be TRBD1 (6 bases). V was trimmed by 3 bases and J by 0 bases, leaving 11 bases between them. CDR1 is LGHDT and CDR2 is YNNKEL in the germline V gene (reference sequence). The CDR3 consists of 15 residues. The CDR3 reads CASSHGDTSNYGYTF. The CDR3 coding sequence is TGTGCCAGCAGCCACGGGGACACCTCTAACTATGGCTACACCTTC.

The sample holds many counts of this clonotype. The chain couples TRBV6-6 to TRBJ1-1; 7 nucleotides line up with TRBD1. V was pared by 9 bases and J by 5 bases, with 9 bases of the junction left unmatched. This CDR3 has 13 amino acids. Germline V gene data show CDR1 as MNHNY and CDR2 as SVGAGI (reference sequence). This CDR3 is CASGQDSGTEAFF. CDR3 DNA sequence: TGTGCCAGTGGACAGGACAGTGGAACTGAAGCTTTCTTT.

This clonotype was observed at least ten times. The rearrangement links TRBV7-9 to TRBJ2-5, with 10 bases matching TRBD1. J was trimmed by 5 bases and V by 0 bases; bases with no gene match: 6. The length of the CDR3 is 16 residues. The germline CDR1 and CDR2 sequences are SEHNR and FQNEAQ (reference sequence). The CDR3 region has the DNA TGTGCCAGCAGCTTAGCTCCCGGGACAGGGGTCGAGACCCAGTACTTC. Its protein is CASSLAPGTGVETQYF.

The chain combines TRBV5-1 with TRBJ2-1, with 10 bases that match TRBD1. The CDR3 sequence is 15 residues long. V shed 3 bases, J shed 2 bases, and the junction held 2 bases outside the gene matches. Per germline, CDR1 SGHRS and CDR2 YFSETQ. CDR3 protein: CASSSGQGPYNEQFF. The CDR3 coding sequence is TGCGCCAGCAGCTCGGGACAGGGGCCCTACAATGAGCAGTTCTTC.

The sample holds many counts of this clonotype. This sequence joins TRBV6-1 and TRBJ2-2; the D is unclear. The CDR3 has 14 amino acids. The V gene lost 11 bases and the J gene lost 4 bases, with 17 bases spanning the gap. Germline-derived CDR1 and CDR2 are MNHNS and SASEGT. In nucleotides, the CDR3 is TGTGCCTATACGCGCGGATCCGTCACCGGGGAGCTGTTTTTT. Translated: CAYTRGSVTGELFF.

The gene calls are TRBV7-3 and TRBJ2-1, with D perhaps given as TRBD1 or TRBD2 (5 bases each). The germline CDR1 and CDR2 sequences are SGHTA and FQGTGA. V was clipped by 5 bases and J by 8 bases, with 19 bases between them. The length of the CDR3 is 15 residues. CDR3 in amino acids: CASSPTGAGSDEQFF. Here the CDR3 DNA reads TGTGCCAGCAGCCCAACCGGGGCAGGAAGCGATGAGCAGTTCTTC.

The sample holds a few counts of this clonotype. This chain uses TRBV3-1 with TRBJ1-1; TRBD1 matches at 9 bases. V trimming: 5 bases; J trimming: 1 base; junction bases outside the gene matches: 11. Germline CDR1 and CDR2: LGHDT and YNNKEL (reference sequence). The CDR3 is 17 residues long. The CDR3 DNA reads as TGTGCCAGCAGCGAGGAGGGGACAGGGCTGCCGAACACTGAAGCTTTCTTT. It yields the protein CASSEEGTGLPNTEAFF.

This clonotype appeared many times. The rearrangement links TRBV5-1 to TRBJ2-3, with TRBD2 matching 10 bases. Germline values: CDR1 SGHRS, CDR2 YFSETQ. J lost 1 base, V lost 3 bases, and 5 bases had no gene match. The CDR3 totals 16 residues. The DNA for the CDR3 is TGCGCCAGCAGCTACGGGACTAGCGCAGGCACAGATACGCAGTATTTT. It translates to CASSYGTSAGTDTQYF.

This clonotype was seen many times. The V call is TRBV20-1, the J call TRBJ1-5; tentatively, D is TRBD1 (5 bases). The germline V and J ends were trimmed by 3 bases and 11 bases, with 23 bases remaining between them. Per the germline V gene, CDR1 is DFQATT and CDR2 is SNEGSKA (reference sequence). The CDR3 spans 15 residues. In nucleotides, the CDR3 is TGCAGTGCTAGGGGGGTACACGACGGACCTAGGTCCCAGCATTTT. The encoded protein is CSARGVHDGPRSQHF.

This clonotype was detected only a few times. The V gene is TRBV11-2, the J gene TRBJ2-2; 8 bases match TRBD1. Germline values: CDR1 SGHAT, CDR2 FQNNGV. The CDR3 covers 15 residues. The J segment lost 6 bases and the V segment lost 5 bases, leaving 8 bases of the junction unmatched. CDR3 residues: CASSPRDRFPGELFF. The CDR3 region has the DNA TGTGCCAGCAGCCCCAGGGACAGGTTCCCCGGGGAGCTGTTTTTT.

This clonotype was seen only a few times. The chain recombines TRBV6-1 with TRBJ2-5; tentatively, D is TRBD2 (6 bases). Germline values: CDR1 MNHNS, CDR2 SASEGT. The V and J ends lost 4 bases and 5 bases respectively, with 17 bases between them. The CDR3 covers 15 residues. The CDR3: CASSAGGAFAETQYF. For the CDR3, the DNA is TGTGCCAGCAGTGCTGGCGGGGCGTTTGCGGAGACCCAGTACTTC.

This clonotype was recorded many times. The J gene is TRBJ2-5, the V gene TRBV10-2; 7 positions agree with TRBD1. The CDR3 contains 10 residues. Germline V gene data show CDR1 as WSHSY and CDR2 as SAAADI. CDR3 in DNA: TGCGCTTCACAGGGGGAGACCCAGTACTTC. Translated: CASQGETQYF.

This clonotype came up many times. V is TRBV29-1 and J is TRBJ2-1; weak D call: TRBD1 (5 bases). The CDR3 loop spans 14 amino acids. The germline gives CDR1 SQVTM, CDR2 ANQGSEA. V dropped 5 bases and J dropped 1 base, with 12 bases sitting between them. The CDR3 sequence: CSVSRQGSYNEQFF. The CDR3 DNA sequence: TGCAGCGTTTCCAGGCAGGGATCCTACAATGAGCAGTTCTTC.

The chain joins TRBV6-2 or TRBV6-3 to TRBJ2-1; D perhaps matches TRBD2 (6 bases). V lost 4 bases to trimming and J lost 6 bases, with 13 bases between them. The CDR3 contains 14 residues. Germline CDR1 MNHEY, CDR2 SVGEGT. For the CDR3, the DNA is TGTGCCAGCAGTTCCACGGGACTCCCCAATGAGCAGTTCTTC. Protein sequence: CASSSTGLPNEQFF.